Each of the 17 T cell receptor beta chains below was sequenced from the same sample in a study of CD8+CD57+ T cells in acquired aplastic anemia. Patients chosen for sequencing had CD8+CD57+ cells that had expanded, as shown by flow cytometry. CDR3 and TCR beta VDJ profiling relied on genomic DNA as the template. TCRdb called the reads again in MiXCR, with one record for every CDR3 protein. The table has roughly 160,000 distinct CDR3 sequences, about 64% seen once; the top ten hold 35% to 50%. The specimen sequenced was sorted CD4+, CD8+, or CD8+CD57+ T cells (not recorded which) from PBMCs. These receptors were collected from a human donor with aplastic anemia.

The rearrangement uses TRBV2 and TRBJ1-2, with D possibly TRBD1 on 6 matching bases. CDR1 and CDR2 from the germline V gene are SNHLY and FYNNEI. This CDR3 has 14 residues. Trimming stripped 1 base from V and 4 bases from J, with 10 bases between. As DNA, the CDR3 is TGTGCCAGCAGTGAAGGGCAGGGGAGCTATGGCTACACCTTC. Translated, it gives CASSEGQGSYGYTF.

This clonotype came up once. The chain carries TRBV20-1 and TRBJ2-1; 9 nucleotides align to TRBD1. The germline CDR1 and CDR2 sequences are DFQATT and SNEGSKA (reference sequence). This CDR3 has 14 residues. V was clipped by 6 bases and J by 7 bases; unmatched bases: 10. CDR3 nucleotides: TGCAGTGCCGCCGGCCGGGACAGGGTGAATGAGCAGTTCTTC. It encodes CSAAGRDRVNEQFF.

As to this clonotype: An end of the junction does not agree with germline; a read error may underlie this. The V gene is TRBV20-1, the J gene TRBJ1-2, with 7 bases identical to TRBD1. Germline-derived CDR1 and CDR2 are DFQATT and SNEGSKA (reference sequence). The CDR3 loop spans 13 amino acids. This chain's CDR3 is CGALDRDNYGYTF. The CDR3 region has the DNA TGCGGTGCTTTAGACAGGGATAACTATGGCTACACCTTC.

In regard to this clonotype: The junction departs from the called germline gene at one end, perhaps through a read error. This chain uses TRBV5-5 with TRBJ2-5, with TRBD2 identical over 13 bases. CDR3 size: 14 residues. The germline V gene encodes CDR1 SGHKS and CDR2 YYEKEE (reference sequence). In DNA form, the CDR3 reads TGTGCCAGCAGAAGACTAGCGGGAGGCTACGAGCAGTACTTT. It yields the protein CASRRLAGGYEQYF.

This rearrangement joins TRBV7-9 to TRBJ2-7; 11 bases match TRBD2. The CDR3 has 12 amino acids. V lost 3 bases and J lost 13; bases outside the gene matches: 5. In germline, CDR1 is SEHNR, CDR2 FQNEAQ (reference sequence). The CDR3 sequence: CASSLGLADPYF. The CDR3 DNA reads as TGTGCCAGCAGCTTGGGACTAGCGGACCCTTACTTC. Full variable domain (rest looked up from reference TRBV7-9 and TRBJ2-7): DTGVSQNPRHKITKRGQNVTFRCDPISEHNRLYWYRQTLGQGPEFLTYFQNEAQLEKSRLLSDRFSAERPKGSFSTLEIQRTEQGDSAMYLCASSLGLADPYFGPGTRLTVT.

V usage is TRBV7-9 and J usage is TRBJ2-3; TRBD2 matches 10 bases. Trimming at V came to 4 bases and at J to 0 bases, leaving 1 base not matched to a gene. Germline V lookup: CDR1 SEHNR, CDR2 FQNEAQ (reference sequence). The CDR3 contains 15 residues. This CDR3 is CASSYSGGSTDTQYF. The CDR3 DNA is TGTGCCAGCAGCTATAGCGGGGGGAGCACAGATACGCAGTATTTT. Combining the CDR3 with reference TRBV7-9 and TRBJ2-3 gives the whole variable domain DTGVSQNPRHKITKRGQNVTFRCDPISEHNRLYWYRQTLGQGPEFLTYFQNEAQLEKSRLLSDRFSAERPKGSFSTLEIQRTEQGDSAMYLCASSYSGGSTDTQYFGPGTRLTVL.

This clonotype was found a few times. V gene TRBV20-1 combines with J gene TRBJ2-6, with D unresolved. Germline CDR1 reads DFQATT; CDR2 reads SNEGSKA (reference sequence). The CDR3 spans 13 residues. Deletions cut 5 bases from V and 2 bases from J, with 7 bases between. Here the CDR3 reads CSAQSTGANVLTF. CDR3 nucleotides: TGCAGTGCTCAATCGACTGGGGCCAACGTCCTGACTTTC.

V gene TRBV7-2 combines with J gene TRBJ2-2; D not resolved. V was cut by 1 base and J by 6 bases, with 9 bases left in between. Germline CDR1 reads SGHTA; CDR2 reads FQGNSA. The CDR3 covers 14 residues. CDR3 coding DNA: TGTGCCAGCAGCTTAGACTCGAGGCCCGGGGAGCTGTTTTTT. Its translation: CASSLDSRPGELFF.

CDR3 sequence reads: CATGEGSLSEQYF. The CDR3, as DNA: TGTGCCACCGGGGAGGGAAGCCTCTCCGAGCAGTACTTC. This chain joins TRBV24-1 and TRBJ2-7; 7 bases fit TRBD2. After removal of 9 bases from V and 6 bases from J, the junction contained 10 bases not matched to a gene. CDR1 and CDR2 (germline): KGHDR, SFDVKD. The CDR3 is 13 residues long.

The chain links TRBV2 to TRBJ1-5; 8 nucleotides agree with TRBD1. With V trimmed by 4 bases and J by 9 bases, 8 bases remained unmatched. CDR3 length equals 14 residues. Germline V CDR1 and CDR2: SNHLY, FYNNEI. The chain's CDR3 is CASSAGQGGGPQHF. As DNA, the CDR3 is TGTGCCAGCAGTGCTGGACAGGGAGGAGGGCCCCAGCATTTT.

Points on this clonotype: The junction does not match germline at one end; this may be a read error. V is TRBV7-9 and J is TRBJ2-2; D remains ambiguous. Germline CDR1 and CDR2: SEHNR and FQNEAQ (reference sequence). CDR3 length equals 13 residues. CDR3 loop: CASSYRLTGELFF. The DNA for the CDR3 is TGTGCCAGTAGCTACAGACTCACCGGGGAGCTGTTTTTT.

The chain combines TRBV7-8 with TRBJ2-1, with D tentatively TRBD2 (5 bases). V was clipped by 5 bases and J by 3 bases, with 20 bases between them. Germline lookup yields CDR1 SGHVS and CDR2 FQNEAQ. The CDR3 covers 17 residues. CDR3 protein: CASSPSGGFSGYNEQFF. The CDR3 bases are TGTGCCAGCAGCCCCTCCGGAGGATTCTCGGGCTACAATGAGCAGTTCTTC. The variable domain in full, with the rest retrieved from reference TRBV7-8 and TRBJ2-1, is GAGVSQSPRYKVAKRGQDVALRCDPISGHVSLFWYQQALGQGPEFLTYFQNEAQLDKSGLPSDRFFAERPEGSVSTLKIQRTQQEDSAVYLCASSPSGGFSGYNEQFFGPGTRLTVL.

This clonotype was observed a few times. The chain joins TRBV25-1 to TRBJ1-5; 9 bases are shared with TRBD1. The CDR3 runs 14 residues. Germline-derived CDR1 and CDR2 are MGHDK and SYGVNS. With V trimmed by 6 bases and J by 8 bases, 8 bases remained unmatched. CDR3 DNA sequence: TGTGCCAGCAGGGGGACAGGGAGTTTCGAGCCCCAGCATTTT. This sequence encodes CASRGTGSFEPQHF.

This chain joins TRBV7-9 and TRBJ2-3, with D uncertain. From germline, CDR1 is SEHNR and CDR2 FQNEAQ (reference sequence). Trimming removed 1 base at V and 3 bases at J, with 5 bases between. There are 13 residues in the CDR3. CDR3 coding DNA: TGTGCCAGCAGCTTAGAATGGACAGATACGCAGTATTTT. Translating it yields CASSLEWTDTQYF.

This sequence joins TRBV7-3 and TRBJ2-1; D unclear. V was pared by 5 bases and J by 0 bases, with 11 bases between. CDR3 length equals 15 residues. The germline CDR1 and CDR2 sequences are SGHTA and FQGTGA. Here the CDR3 DNA reads TGTGCCAGCAGCATCGACCCCAGCTCCTACAATGAGCAGTTCTTC. Its translation is CASSIDPSSYNEQFF. Drawing the rest from reference TRBV7-3 and TRBJ2-1, the complete variable domain is GAGVSQTPSNKVTEKGKYVELRCDPISGHTALYWYRQSLGQGPEFLIYFQGTGAADDSGLPNDRFFAVRPEGSVSTLKIQRTERGDSAVYLCASSIDPSSYNEQFFGPGTRLTVL.

A word on this clonotype: The conserved phenylalanine or tryptophan is not found at the CDR3 terminus, so this likely reflects a read error. This rearrangement joins TRBV25-1 to TRBJ2-5; 9 bases map to TRBD1. The CDR3 runs to 14 residues. Trimming cost V 2 bases and J 5 bases; bases outside gene matches: 3. Germline CDR1 is MGHDK and CDR2 is SYGVNS. Here the CDR3 DNA reads TGTGCCAGCAGTGAACAAGGACAGGGGGAGACCCAGTACCTC. Protein sequence: CASSEQGQGETQYL.

V and J are TRBV2 and TRBJ2-3; 9 nucleotides line up with TRBD2. The CDR3 totals 14 residues. The ends lost 6 bases at V and 5 bases at J; junction bases unmatched: 6. The germline V gene has CDR1 SNHLY and CDR2 FYNNEI. The CDR3 spells CASSAGGPVDTQYF. The CDR3 bases are TGTGCCAGCAGCGCGGGGGGGCCGGTAGATACGCAGTATTTT.